The T cell receptor beta chain described here comes from a study of T cell responses to AZD1222 COVID-19 vaccine. V shed 1 base and J 3 bases; nucleotides not matched to a gene: 0. CDR1 is LNHDA, CDR2 SQIVND, per germline (reference sequence). CDR3 length equals 14 residues. On this clone itself: Its antigen is not identified.

Whole-study findings and limits: Among vaccine-associated CD4 TCRs, coverage spanned spike, with dominance at 160-218 and 743-854. Elevations in Spike-specific TCR breadth and depth followed administration of two AZD1222 doses. Targeting of unmutated variant regions was reportedly seen in nearly half of spike-specific TCRs. It was only a handful of AZD1222 recipients who were seropositive at baseline.

Sequencing used immunoSEQ multiplex PCR; TCRdb keeps in-frame clones, though not all of them. Here the sample spans approximately 190,000 clones, 90% to 95% being singletons. V gene TRBV19 combines with J gene TRBJ2-3; 8 positions agree with TRBD1. The clonotype was recovered from an adult in good health. Here the sequenced sample was peripheral blood, taken on day 0 of AZD1222 vaccination. The CDR3 protein is CASSIGTGTDTQYF. For the CDR3, the DNA is TGTGCCAGTAGTATAGGGACAGGGACAGATACGCAGTATTTT. Based on the CDR3 plus reference TRBV19 and TRBJ2-3, the full variable domain is DGGITQSPKYLFRKEGQNVTLSCEQNLNHDAMYWYRQDPGQGLRLIYYSQIVNDFQKGDIAEGYSVSREKKESFPLTVTSAQKNPTAFYLCASSIGTGTDTQYFGPGTRLTVL.